The present T cell receptor beta chain was sequenced within a study of blood T cell repertoires in COVID-19. Background on the study: Samples of COVID-19 (acute and convalescent) were obtained from the United States, Italy and Spain. Nucleic acid was either cDNA or gDNA, and it came from T cells, B-cell-depleted T cells, or PBMCs.

Germline loops: CDR1 SQVTM, CDR2 ANQGSEA. The CDR3 extends over 13 amino acids. V lost 7 bases, J lost 6 bases, and 19 bases lay in between. Profiled with immunoSEQ multiplex PCR; TCRdb holds only in-frame clones, not every one. This table holds 80,000 to 100,000 clones, roughly 80% found once. Sequenced: peripheral blood. This TCR was sampled from a man in his 60s with acute or convalescent COVID-19. The V and J genes are TRBV29-1 and TRBJ2-7; tentatively, D is TRBD2 (5 bases). Written as DNA, the CDR3 is TGCAGCGCCGGACTTTTGGGGATCTCCGAGCAGTACTTC. Protein sequence: CSAGLLGISEQYF.